One sample yielded the 22 T cell receptor beta chains listed below, sequenced in a study of T-cell memory formation after mild COVID-19. MiXCR, run by TCRdb on the 5' RACE reads, gives a single entry per CDR3 protein. The data show roughly 600,000 distinct CDR3 sequences, with about a sixth seen just once and around 11% held by the top ten. Sequencing used PBMCs or a T cell subset sorted from them (not recorded which). These receptors were obtained from an adult woman who had mild COVID-19 (a few samples of this study predate the infection). Cell type and time point are not known.

The CDR3 reads CSAVLADYNEQFF. The CDR3 nucleotides read TGCAGTGCAGTACTAGCGGACTACAATGAGCAGTTCTTC. V and J are TRBV20-1 and TRBJ2-1, with 8 positions matching TRBD2. CDR3 length: 13 amino acids. The germline V gene has CDR1 DFQATT and CDR2 SNEGSKA (reference sequence). After removal of 6 bases from V and 3 bases from J, the junction contained 4 bases not matched to a gene.

The chain joins TRBV12-3 or TRBV12-4 to TRBJ1-4, with D possibly being TRBD1 (5 bases). V lost 3 bases, J lost 7 bases, and 6 bases lay in between. CDR3 length: 12 residues. The CDR3 here is CASSFGGEKLFF. CDR3 DNA sequence: TGTGCCAGCAGTTTTGGGGGTGAAAAACTGTTTTTT.

In nucleotides, the CDR3 is TGTGCCAGTACACCGTGGGACAGACTTTCCTATGGCTACACCTTC. Amino acids: CASTPWDRLSYGYTF. The chain joins TRBV2 to TRBJ1-2; TRBD1 matches 7 bases. In germline, CDR1 is SNHLY, CDR2 FYNNEI. V lost 9 bases and J lost 4; bases outside the gene matches: 14. The CDR3 extends over 15 amino acids.

The V and J genes are TRBV11-1 and TRBJ1-1; D may be TRBD1 (5 bases). CDR3 size: 14 residues. The germline gives CDR1 SGHAT, CDR2 FQDESV (reference sequence). V was trimmed by 1 base and J by 4 bases, leaving 10 bases between them. The CDR3 sequence is CASSLVHGGTEAFF. DNA for the CDR3: TGTGCCAGCAGCTTAGTCCACGGGGGCACTGAAGCTTTCTTT.

The J gene is TRBJ1-1, the V gene TRBV6-2 or TRBV6-3; the D gene is possibly TRBD1 (5 bases). CDR3 length: 13 residues. Germline V gives CDR1 MNHEY, CDR2 SVGEGT. Deletions cut 7 bases from V and 3 bases from J, with 12 bases between. The DNA of the CDR3 is TGTGCCAGCAACTTAGGGGTCCACACTGAAGCTTTCTTT. Translating it yields CASNLGVHTEAFF.

This chain uses TRBV9 with TRBJ2-1; D remains unclear. Trimming pared 0 bases from V and 8 bases from J, leaving 9 bases between. Germline V gene data show CDR1 as SGDLS and CDR2 as YYNGEE. CDR3 length equals 13 residues. The CDR3 spells CASSVARLDEQFF. CDR3 DNA: TGTGCCAGCAGCGTAGCTCGGCTAGATGAGCAGTTCTTC.

This clonotype was counted only a few times. This sequence joins TRBV6-5 and TRBJ2-1, with TRBD1 matching over 8 bases. V was clipped by 8 bases and J by 3 bases; unmatched bases: 6. The CDR3 runs 14 residues. CDR1 and CDR2 from the germline V gene are MNHEY and SVGAGI. CDR3 loop: CASSRDRFYNEQFF. CDR3 nucleotide sequence: TGTGCCAGCTCGCGGGACAGGTTCTACAATGAGCAGTTCTTC.

This clonotype showed up just a few times. The chain has TRBV20-1 and TRBJ2-5; D might be TRBD2 (6 bases). V was pared by 4 bases and J by 2 bases, with 8 bases between. Germline CDR1 DFQATT, CDR2 SNEGSKA (reference sequence). The CDR3 has 12 residues. DNA of the CDR3: TGCAGTGCTACACGGGGGCAAGAGACCCAGTACTTC. It is translated as CSATRGQETQYF.

This clonotype was seen more than once but under ten times. J is TRBJ1-1 and V is TRBV6-2 or TRBV6-3; 12 positions match TRBD1. V lost 8 bases, J lost 1 base, and 11 bases stayed unmatched. The CDR3 runs 17 residues. Germline values: CDR1 MNHEY, CDR2 SVGEGT. This CDR3 is CASGRGTGGSTNTEAFF. Written as DNA, the CDR3 is TGTGCCAGCGGCCGCGGGACAGGGGGCAGTACGAACACTGAAGCTTTCTTT.

V is TRBV12-3 or TRBV12-4 and J is TRBJ2-7; D is possibly TRBD2 (6 bases). Trimming shortened V by 3 bases and J by 3 bases, and 15 bases separated the two germline ends. This CDR3 region has 15 residues. CDR3 in DNA: TGTGCCAGCAGTTTCGGGCGGGACCTAATCTACGAGCAGTACTTC. Translation gives CASSFGRDLIYEQYF.

V and J are TRBV7-9 and TRBJ2-2; D ambiguous. The CDR3 contains 12 residues. V gave up 10 bases and J gave up 3 bases, with 9 bases separating them. CDR1 is SEHNR, CDR2 FQNEAQ, per germline (reference sequence). CDR3 sequence reads: CANGRDTGELFF. As DNA, the CDR3 is TGTGCCAACGGACGGGACACCGGGGAGCTGTTTTTT.

CDR3 residues: CASSQDHQNTGELFF. In DNA, the CDR3 is TGCGCCAGCAGCCAAGATCACCAGAACACCGGGGAGCTGTTTTTT. The rearrangement links TRBV4-1 to TRBJ2-2; D is uncertain. The germline V gene has CDR1 MGHRA and CDR2 YSYEKL. With 0 bases removed from V and 1 base from J, the gap between germline ends came to 6 bases. The CDR3 loop spans 15 amino acids.

The chain combines TRBV12-5 with TRBJ2-1; 11 bases align to TRBD2. This CDR3 has 17 amino acids. Germline loops: CDR1 LGHNT, CDR2 FRNRAP. V lost 8 bases and J lost 4; bases outside the gene matches: 13. This CDR3 is CASTGTSGPSGYNEQFF. CDR3 DNA sequence: TGTGCTAGTACCGGGACTAGCGGTCCCTCGGGGTACAATGAGCAGTTCTTC.

The chain uses TRBV12-3 or TRBV12-4 and TRBJ1-2; D gene uncertain. With 4 bases removed from V and 4 bases from J, the gap between germline ends came to 7 bases. The CDR3 totals 12 residues. CDR3 bases: TGTGCCAGCAGTTCTCGGGCCTATGGCTACACCTTC. This translates into CASSSRAYGYTF.

This clonotype was seen a handful of times. This sequence joins TRBV4-1 and TRBJ2-1, with 13 bases fitting TRBD2. V was clipped by 1 base and J by 0 bases; unmatched bases: 6. Germline values: CDR1 MGHRA, CDR2 YSYEKL. The CDR3 totals 19 residues. The CDR3 region is CASSQGETSGGYSYNEQFF. The DNA for the CDR3 is TGCGCCAGCAGCCAAGGGGAGACTAGCGGGGGGTACTCCTACAATGAGCAGTTCTTC.

This chain connects TRBV5-1 to TRBJ1-4; possible D gene TRBD1, 5 bases. Germline V lookup: CDR1 SGHRS, CDR2 YFSETQ. CDR3 length: 15 amino acids. Trimming removed 5 bases at V and 0 bases at J, with 11 bases between. CDR3 nucleotides: TGCGCCAGCAGTCAGGGACGGTCAACTAATGAAAAACTGTTTTTT. Protein sequence: CASSQGRSTNEKLFF.

This clonotype was seen only a few times. V gene TRBV7-9 combines with J gene TRBJ1-4, with 9 bases that match TRBD1. Germline-derived CDR1 and CDR2 are SEHNR and FQNEAQ (reference sequence). Germline trimming cut 4 bases from V and 8 bases from J; bases unmatched to any gene: 11. This CDR3 comprises 16 residues. CDR3 DNA: TGTGCCAGCAGCTCCGACCGGGACAGGGATCGCGAAAAACTGTTTTTT. Residues: CASSSDRDRDREKLFF.

In its sample, this clonotype was seen a few times. The rearrangement links TRBV7-6 to TRBJ2-5; 14 bases align to TRBD2. Trimming took 5 bases from V and 1 from J; bases not matched to a gene: 3. CDR3 length: 16 amino acids. Germline V gives CDR1 SGHVS, CDR2 FNYEAQ. In nucleotides, the CDR3 is TGTGCCAGCAGCGTCGGGACTAGCGGGGGCCAAGAGACCCAGTACTTC. Translation gives CASSVGTSGGQETQYF.

This clonotype was seen a few times. The rearrangement uses TRBV29-1 and TRBJ2-1, with unresolved D. The CDR3 loop spans 14 amino acids. Between the trimmed V and J ends, which lost 7 bases and 4 bases, there was a span of 17 bases. Germline V CDR1 and CDR2: SQVTM, ANQGSEA. The CDR3 DNA sequence: TGCAGCGCCGTCCCGGAAACCATTTACAATGAGCAGTTCTTC. Translation gives CSAVPETIYNEQFF.

This chain connects TRBV6-2 or TRBV6-3 to TRBJ2-2; D may be TRBD1 (6 bases). This CDR3 contains 13 residues. With 8 bases removed from V and 4 bases from J, the gap between germline ends came to 11 bases. Looked up from germline, CDR1 is MNHEY and CDR2 is SVGEGT. In nucleotides, the CDR3 is TGTGCCAGCCGGGACACTTCCACCGGGGAGCTGTTTTTT. It codes for CASRDTSTGELFF.

The chain uses TRBV6-5 and TRBJ2-5; 10 bases match TRBD1. V dropped 6 bases and J dropped 5; count of bases not matched to a gene: 6. The CDR3 totals 14 residues. The germline CDR1 and CDR2 sequences are MNHEY and SVGAGI. CDR3 coding DNA: TGTGCCAGCAGGGGGGACAGGGGAAGGGAGACCCAGTACTTC. It translates to CASRGDRGRETQYF.

This clonotype was counted a few times. The genes are TRBV3-1 and TRBJ1-1, with 12 bases fitting TRBD1. Trimming cost V 4 bases and J 7 bases; bases outside gene matches: 10. This CDR3 has 16 residues. Looked up from germline, CDR1 is LGHDT and CDR2 is YNNKEL (reference sequence). The CDR3 spells CASSLSPGQGADEAFF. The CDR3 bases are TGTGCCAGCAGCCTTTCTCCGGGACAGGGGGCCGATGAAGCTTTCTTT.